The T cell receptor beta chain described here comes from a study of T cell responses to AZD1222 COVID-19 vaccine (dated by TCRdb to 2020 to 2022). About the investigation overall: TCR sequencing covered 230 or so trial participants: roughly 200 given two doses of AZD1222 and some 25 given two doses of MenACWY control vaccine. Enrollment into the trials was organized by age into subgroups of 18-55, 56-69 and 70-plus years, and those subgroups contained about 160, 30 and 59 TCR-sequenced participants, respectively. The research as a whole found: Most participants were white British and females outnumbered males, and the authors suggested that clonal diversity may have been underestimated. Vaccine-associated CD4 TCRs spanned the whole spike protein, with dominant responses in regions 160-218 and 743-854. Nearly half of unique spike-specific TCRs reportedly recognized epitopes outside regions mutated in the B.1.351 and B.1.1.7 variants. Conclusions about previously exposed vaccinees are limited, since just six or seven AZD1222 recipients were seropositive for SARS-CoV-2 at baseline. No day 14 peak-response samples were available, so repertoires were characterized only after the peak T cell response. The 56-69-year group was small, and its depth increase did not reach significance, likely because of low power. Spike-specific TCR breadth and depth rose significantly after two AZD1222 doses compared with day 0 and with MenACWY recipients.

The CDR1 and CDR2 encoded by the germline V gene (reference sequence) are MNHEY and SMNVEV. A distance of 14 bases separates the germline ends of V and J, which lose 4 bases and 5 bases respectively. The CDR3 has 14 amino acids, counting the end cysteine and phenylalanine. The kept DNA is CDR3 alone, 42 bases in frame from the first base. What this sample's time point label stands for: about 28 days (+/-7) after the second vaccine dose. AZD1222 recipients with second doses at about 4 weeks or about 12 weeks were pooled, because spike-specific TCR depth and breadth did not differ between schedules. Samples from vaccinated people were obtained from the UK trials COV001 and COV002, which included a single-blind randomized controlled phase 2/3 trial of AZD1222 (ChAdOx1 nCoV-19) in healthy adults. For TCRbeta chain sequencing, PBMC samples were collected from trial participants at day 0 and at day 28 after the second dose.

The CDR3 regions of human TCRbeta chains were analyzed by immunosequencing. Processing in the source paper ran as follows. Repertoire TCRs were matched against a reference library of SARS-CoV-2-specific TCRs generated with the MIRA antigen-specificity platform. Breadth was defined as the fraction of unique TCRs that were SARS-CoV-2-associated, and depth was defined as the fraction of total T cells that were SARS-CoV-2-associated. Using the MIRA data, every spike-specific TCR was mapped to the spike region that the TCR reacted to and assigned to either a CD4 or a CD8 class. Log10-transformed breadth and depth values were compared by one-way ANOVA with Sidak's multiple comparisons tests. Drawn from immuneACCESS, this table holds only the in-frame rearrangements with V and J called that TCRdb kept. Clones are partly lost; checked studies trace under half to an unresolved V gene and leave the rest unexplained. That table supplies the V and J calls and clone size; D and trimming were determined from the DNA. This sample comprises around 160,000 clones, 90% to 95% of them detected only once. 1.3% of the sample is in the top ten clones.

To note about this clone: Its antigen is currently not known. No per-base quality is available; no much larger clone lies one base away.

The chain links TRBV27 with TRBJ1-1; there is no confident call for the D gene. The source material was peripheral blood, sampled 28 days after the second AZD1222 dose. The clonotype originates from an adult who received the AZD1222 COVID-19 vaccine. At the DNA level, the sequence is TGTGCCAGCAGTTATGACGTGAGGCGTACTGAAGCTTTCTTT. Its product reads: CASSYDVRRTEAFF.